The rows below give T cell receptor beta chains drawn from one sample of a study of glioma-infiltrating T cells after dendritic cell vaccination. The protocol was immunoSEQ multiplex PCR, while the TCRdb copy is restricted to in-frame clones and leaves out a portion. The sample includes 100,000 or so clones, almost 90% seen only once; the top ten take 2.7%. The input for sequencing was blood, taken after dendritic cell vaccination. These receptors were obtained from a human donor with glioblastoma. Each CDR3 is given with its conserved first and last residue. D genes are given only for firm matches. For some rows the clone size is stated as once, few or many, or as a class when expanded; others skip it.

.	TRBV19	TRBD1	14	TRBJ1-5	TGTGCCAGTAGTAACACAGGGGGCGGCCAGCCCCAGCATTTT	CASSNTGGGQPQHF
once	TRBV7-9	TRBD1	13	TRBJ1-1	TGTGCCAGCAGCTCGGGACAGATCACTGAAGCTTTCTTT	CASSSGQITEAFF
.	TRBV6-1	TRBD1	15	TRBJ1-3	TGTGCCAGCAGTGAAACAGGGGCATCTGGAAACACCATATATTTT	CASSETGASGNTIYF
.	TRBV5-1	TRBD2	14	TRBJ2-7	TGCGCCAGCAGCGGACTAGCGGGGGAGTACGAGCAGTACTTC	CASSGLAGEYEQYF
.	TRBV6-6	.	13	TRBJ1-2	TGTGCCAGCAGTTACCTACAGGGAGACGGCTACACCTTC	CASSYLQGDGYTF
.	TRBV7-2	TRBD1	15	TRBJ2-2	TGTGCCAGCAGCTCCCGGACAGGGGCCACCGGGGAGCTGTTTTTT	CASSSRTGATGELFF
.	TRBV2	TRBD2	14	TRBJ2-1	TGTGCCAGCAGTGAAAGGCGGGAGGGATTGTTACTGTTCTTC	CASSERREGLLLFF
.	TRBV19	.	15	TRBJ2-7	TGTGCCAGTAGTATTGGGGGAACAGGGTCGTGGGAGCAGTACTTC	CASSIGGTGSWEQYF
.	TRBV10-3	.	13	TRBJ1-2	TGTGCCATCAGTGAGGGACAAGACTATGGCTACACCTTC	CAISEGQDYGYTF
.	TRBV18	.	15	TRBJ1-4	TGTGCCAGCTCACAAGGGGCCGGAGAGAATGAAAAACTGTTTTTT	CASSQGAGENEKLFF
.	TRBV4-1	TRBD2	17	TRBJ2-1	TGCGCCAGCAGCCAAGGGGCACGACTAGCGGGGGACGATGAGCAGTTCTTC	CASSQGARLAGDDEQFF
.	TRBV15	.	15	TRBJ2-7	TGTGCCACCAGCAGAGAGGGGGCCAGGTCATACGAGCAGTACTTC	CATSREGARSYEQYF
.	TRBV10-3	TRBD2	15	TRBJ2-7	TGTGCCATCAGTGAGTTTTTGACTAGCGGGGACGAGCAGTACTTC	CAISEFLTSGDEQYF
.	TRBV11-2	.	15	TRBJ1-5	TGTGCCAGCAGCTTAGGCTCCAGGAGCAATCAGCCCCAGCATTTT	CASSLGSRSNQPQHF
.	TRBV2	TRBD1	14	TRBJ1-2	TGTGCCAGCAATACCGGGACAGGGAACTATGGCTACACCTTC	CASNTGTGNYGYTF
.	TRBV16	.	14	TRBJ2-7	TGTGCCAGCAGCCAATCCCTGGGCACGAGCGAGCAGTACTTC	CASSQSLGTSEQYF
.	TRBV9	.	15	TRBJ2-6	TGTGCCAGCGGAGGGGATACTACTGGGGCCAACGTCCTGACTTTC	CASGGDTTGANVLTF
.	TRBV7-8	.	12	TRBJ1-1	TGTGCCAGCAGCTTGGGGCCGAGGGAAGCTTTCTTT	CASSLGPREAFF
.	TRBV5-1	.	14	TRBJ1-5	TGTGCCAGCAGCTTGGGGCAGAGCAATCAGCCCCAGCATTTT	CASSLGQSNQPQHF
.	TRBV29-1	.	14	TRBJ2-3	TGCAGCGTTGAGATCCAGCAGGGAACAGATACGCAGTATTTT	CSVEIQQGTDTQYF
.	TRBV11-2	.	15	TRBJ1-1	TGTGCCAGCAGCTTAGTTCGGGGAGTGAACACTGAAGCTTTCTTT	CASSLVRGVNTEAFF
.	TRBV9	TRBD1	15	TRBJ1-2	TGTGCCAGCAGCGTAGGGGACAGGGGGGTCGATGGCTACACCTTC	CASSVGDRGVDGYTF
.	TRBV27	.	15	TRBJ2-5	TGTGCCAGCAGTTTCTCCGGAGGGGGCGGGGAGACCCAGTACTTC	CASSFSGGGGETQYF
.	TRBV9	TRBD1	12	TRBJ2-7	TGTGCCAGCAGCGTAGCGACAGGGGAGCAGTACTTC	CASSVATGEQYF
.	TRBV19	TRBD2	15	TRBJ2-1	TGTGCCAGTACCATGGGTAGCGGGGGGCTCAATGAGCAGTTCTTC	CASTMGSGGLNEQFF
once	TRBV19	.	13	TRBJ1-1	TGTGCCAGTAGTCCTACAGGGAACACTGAAGCTTTCTTT	CASSPTGNTEAFF
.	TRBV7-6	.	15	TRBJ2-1	TGTGCCAGCAGCTTAGGAGCCACAGGGTTGAGTGAGCAGTTCTTC	CASSLGATGLSEQFF
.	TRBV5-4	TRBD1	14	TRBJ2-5	TGTGCCAGCAGCTTAGCAGGGGGAAGAGAGACCCAGTACTTC	CASSLAGGRETQYF
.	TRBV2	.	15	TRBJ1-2	TGTGCCAGCAGTGAGTCGGCCAGGTACGACTATGGCTACACCTTC	CASSESARYDYGYTF
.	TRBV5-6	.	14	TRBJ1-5	TGTGCCAGCAGCTTGAGGGGTGGCAATCAGCCCCAGCATTTT	CASSLRGGNQPQHF
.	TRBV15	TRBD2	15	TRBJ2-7	TGTGCCACCAGCAGAGACCTAGCGGGGGGGAGAGAGCAGTACTTC	CATSRDLAGGREQYF
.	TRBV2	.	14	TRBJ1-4	TGTGCCAGCAGTGAACAGACTACCGCTGAAAAACTGTTTTTT	CASSEQTTAEKLFF
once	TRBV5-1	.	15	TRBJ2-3	TGCGCCAGCAGCTTGGAATGGCCGAACACAGATACGCAGTATTTT	CASSLEWPNTDTQYF
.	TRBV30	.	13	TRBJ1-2	TGTGCCTGGAGTGTACGCCAGGACTATGGCTACACCTTC	CAWSVRQDYGYTF
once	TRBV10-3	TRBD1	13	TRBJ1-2	TGTGCCAACACTGGGGACAGGGAAAATGGCTACACCTTC	CANTGDRENGYTF
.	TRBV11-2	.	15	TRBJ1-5	TGTGCCAGCAGCTTAGGAGACAGCTTCAATCAGCCCCAGCATTTT	CASSLGDSFNQPQHF
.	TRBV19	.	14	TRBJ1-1	TGTGCCAGTAGTAACCCAGGGAGGGTTCTGCGAGCTTTCTTT	CASSNPGRVLRAFF
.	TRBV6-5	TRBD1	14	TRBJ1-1	TGTGCCAGCAATCCGACAGGGGGCGGCACTGAAGCTTTCTTT	CASNPTGGGTEAFF
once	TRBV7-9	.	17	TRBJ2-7	TGTGCCAGCAGCCGCGGGACAGAACCTAAAGGAGCCTACGAGCAGTACTTC	CASSRGTEPKGAYEQYF
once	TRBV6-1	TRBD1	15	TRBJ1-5	TGTGCCAGCAGTGTCGGGACAGGTCGGAATCAGCCCCAGCATTTT	CASSVGTGRNQPQHF
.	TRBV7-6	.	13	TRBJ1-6	TGTGCCAGCAGCGGGACATCAGAGTCACCCCTCCACTTT	CASSGTSESPLHF
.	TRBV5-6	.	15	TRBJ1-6	TGTGCCAGCAGCTTTGGGGGGGTCCAAAATTCACCCCTCCACTTT	CASSFGGVQNSPLHF
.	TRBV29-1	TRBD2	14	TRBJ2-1	TGCAGCGTTGGGGAGGGAGGGCTGGTTGGGGAGCAGTTCTTC	CSVGEGGLVGEQFF
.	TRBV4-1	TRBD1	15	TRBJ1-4	TGCGCCAGCAGCCAACAGGGGGCAACTAATGAAAAACTGTTTTTT	CASSQQGATNEKLFF
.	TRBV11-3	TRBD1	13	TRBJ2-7	TGTGCCAGCAGTTCCGACAGGGGCCACGAGCAGTACTTC	CASSSDRGHEQYF
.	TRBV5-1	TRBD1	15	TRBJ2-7	TGCGCCAGCAGCCCGGGACAGAGTTATTCCTACGAGCAGTACTTC	CASSPGQSYSYEQYF
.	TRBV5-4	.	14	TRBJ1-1	TGTGCCAGCAGCTTGGTTGAGGGCCGTACTGAAGCTTTCTTT	CASSLVEGRTEAFF
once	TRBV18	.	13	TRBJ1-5	TGTGCCAGCTCACCGGGAGGGGATCAGCCCCAGCATTTT	CASSPGGDQPQHF
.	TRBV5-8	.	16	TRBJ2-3	TGTGCCAGCAGCCCGGGAAACAGGGTTCTCACAGATACGCAGTATTTT	CASSPGNRVLTDTQYF
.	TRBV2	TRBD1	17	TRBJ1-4	TGTGCCAGCACTGGACAGGGTTTAACGATGGCTAATGAAAAACTGTTTTTT	CASTGQGLTMANEKLFF
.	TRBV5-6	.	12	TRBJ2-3	TGTGCCAGCAGCCGGGGGATAGATACGCAGTATTTT	CASSRGIDTQYF
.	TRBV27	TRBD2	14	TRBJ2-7	TGTGCCAGCAGCCGAGCGGGAGGGCCGAGAGAGCAGTACTTC	CASSRAGGPREQYF
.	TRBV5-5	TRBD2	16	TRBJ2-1	TGTGCCAGCAGCCTCCCCCGCAGCGGGGTTCACAATGAGCAGTTCTTC	CASSLPRSGVHNEQFF
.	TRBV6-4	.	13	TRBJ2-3	TGTGCCAGCAGTGACTCGGCAACAGATACGCAGTATTTT	CASSDSATDTQYF
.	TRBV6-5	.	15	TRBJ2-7	TGTGCCAGCAGTTACTCGGTGCGGCCGGCCTACGAGCAGTACTTC	CASSYSVRPAYEQYF